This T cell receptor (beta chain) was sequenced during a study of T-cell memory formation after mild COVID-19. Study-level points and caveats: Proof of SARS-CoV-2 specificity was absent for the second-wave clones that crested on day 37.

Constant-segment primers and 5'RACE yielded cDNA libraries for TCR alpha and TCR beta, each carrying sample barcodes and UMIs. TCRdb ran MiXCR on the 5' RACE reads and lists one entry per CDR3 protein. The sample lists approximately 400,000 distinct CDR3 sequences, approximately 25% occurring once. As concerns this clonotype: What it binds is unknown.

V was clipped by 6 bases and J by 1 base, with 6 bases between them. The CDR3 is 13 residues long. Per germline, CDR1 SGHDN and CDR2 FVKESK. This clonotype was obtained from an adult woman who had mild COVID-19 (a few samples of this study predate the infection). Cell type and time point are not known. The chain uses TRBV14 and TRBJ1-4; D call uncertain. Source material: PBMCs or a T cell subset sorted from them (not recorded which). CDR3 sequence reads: CASREGTNEKLFF. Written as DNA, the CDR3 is TGTGCCAGCAGGGAGGGAACTAATGAAAAACTGTTTTTT.